Following are 14 T cell receptor beta chains from one sample sequenced in a study of shared clonotypes between healthy human individuals. The protocol was immunoSEQ multiplex PCR, while the TCRdb copy is restricted to in-frame clones and leaves out a portion. The table shows a few million clones, with roughly 93% occurring only once. Sequencing used naive CD4+ T cells from PBMCs. Stated subset: CD45RA+ positively selected. Receptors were obtained from a man aged 18 to 29 in good health. Some clones in this sample may be carry-over from other donors' samples.

The chain joins TRBV28 to TRBJ1-4; 7 bases match TRBD1. The ends lost 6 bases at V and 8 bases at J; junction bases unmatched: 12. The CDR3 runs to 15 residues. Germline values: CDR1 MDHEN, CDR2 SYDVKM. CDR3 nucleotide sequence: TGTGCCAGCAGCTCTAGTGGGACAGATAGGGAAAAACTGTTTTTT. This translates into CASSSSGTDREKLFF. Supplemented by reference TRBV28 and TRBJ1-4, the full variable domain reads DVKVTQSSRYLVKRTGEKVFLECVQDMDHENMFWYRQDPGLGLRLIYFSYDVKMKEKGDIPEGYSVSREKKERFSLILESASTNQTSMYLCASSSSGTDREKLFFGSGTQLSVL.

The gene calls are TRBV10-3 and TRBJ1-2; a weak D match, TRBD1 (5 bases). Germline V gene data show CDR1 as ENHRY and CDR2 as SYGVKD. The CDR3 has 15 residues. V lost 4 bases to trimming and J lost 1 base, with 13 bases between them. The CDR3 coding sequence is TGTGCCATCAGTGCCGCGGACATATATAACTATGGCTACACCTTC. Translated, it gives CAISAADIYNYGYTF.

The V call is TRBV5-4, the J call TRBJ2-3; D is perhaps TRBD2 (7 bases). The CDR3 loop spans 16 amino acids. Germline V lookup: CDR1 SGHNT, CDR2 YYREEE (reference sequence). Trimming removed 4 bases at V and 0 bases at J, with 15 bases between. The CDR3 spells CASSQKGGASTDTQYF. Written as DNA, the CDR3 is TGTGCCAGCAGCCAAAAGGGGGGGGCTAGCACAGATACGCAGTATTTT. Drawing the rest from reference TRBV5-4 and TRBJ2-3, the complete variable domain is ETGVTQSPTHLIKTRGQQVTLRCSSQSGHNTVSWYQQALGQGPQFIFQYYREEENGRGNFPPRFSGLQFPNYSSELNVNALELDDSALYLCASSQKGGASTDTQYFGPGTRLTVL.

This clone appeared once. This chain links TRBV5-4 with TRBJ2-1; D unclear. V was trimmed by 2 bases and J by 5 bases, leaving 11 bases between them. There are 14 residues in the CDR3. Germline V gene sequence: CDR1 SGHNT, CDR2 YYREEE (reference sequence). In DNA, the CDR3 is TGTGCCAGCAGCTTAAGGGTCCAGAACAATGAGCAGTTCTTC. Protein sequence: CASSLRVQNNEQFF. Using reference TRBV5-4 and TRBJ2-1 for the parts outside the CDR3, the full variable domain is ETGVTQSPTHLIKTRGQQVTLRCSSQSGHNTVSWYQQALGQGPQFIFQYYREEENGRGNFPPRFSGLQFPNYSSELNVNALELDDSALYLCASSLRVQNNEQFFGPGTRLTVL.

The rearrangement links TRBV4-3 to TRBJ2-3; 8 nucleotides line up with TRBD2. J was trimmed by 4 bases and V by 0 bases; bases with no gene match: 9. The germline CDR1 and CDR2 sequences are LGHNA and YSLEER. This CDR3 comprises 17 residues. The CDR3 protein is CASSQEMSREVADTQYF. The DNA of the CDR3 is TGCGCCAGCAGCCAAGAAATGTCGCGGGAGGTCGCAGATACGCAGTATTTT.

V and J are TRBV27 and TRBJ2-7, with 7 bases that match TRBD1. The CDR3 is 15 amino acids. Germline loops: CDR1 MNHEY, CDR2 SMNVEV (reference sequence). With 4 bases clipped from V and 5 bases from J, the junction kept 11 bases outside the gene matches. CDR3 nucleotide sequence: TGTGCCAGCAGTTGGACGACAGGGATAGGCAACGAGCAGTACTTC. Amino acids: CASSWTTGIGNEQYF.

This chain joins TRBV2 and TRBJ2-2; 12 nucleotides agree with TRBD1. The CDR3 is made up of 15 amino acids. The germline V gene has CDR1 SNHLY and CDR2 FYNNEI. Losses at the gene ends were 6 bases for V and 4 bases for J; bases not matched to a gene: 3. The CDR3 reads CASRGQGASTGELFF. CDR3 nucleotides: TGTGCCAGCAGGGGACAGGGGGCTTCCACCGGGGAGCTGTTTTTT. The variable domain in full, with the rest retrieved from reference TRBV2 and TRBJ2-2, is EPEVTQTPSHQVTQMGQEVILRCVPISNHLYFYWYRQILGQKVEFLVSFYNNEISEKSEIFDDQFSVERPDGSNFTLKIRSTKLEDSAMYFCASRGQGASTGELFFGEGSRLTVL.

J is TRBJ2-5 and V is TRBV30; maybe TRBD2 (5 bases). V was trimmed by 5 bases and J by 4 bases, leaving 17 bases between them. CDR1 and CDR2 from the germline V gene are GTSNPN and SVGIG (reference sequence). The CDR3 contains 14 residues. DNA of the CDR3: TGTGCCTGGTCGCCCGGTAAGCGGACAGAGACCCAGTACTTC. Translation gives CAWSPGKRTETQYF.

V usage is TRBV5-1 and J usage is TRBJ2-7; 9 nucleotides line up with TRBD1. The CDR3 is 14 amino acids. V shed 4 bases and J 4 bases; nucleotides not matched to a gene: 6. Germline CDR1 reads SGHRS; CDR2 reads YFSETQ. CDR3 in DNA: TGCGCCAGCAGCGCCGGGACAGGGCATTACGAGCAGTACTTC. Its protein is CASSAGTGHYEQYF.

The chain uses TRBV6-6 and TRBJ2-7; TRBD2 agrees at 13 bases. This CDR3 has 16 amino acids. CDR1 is MNHNY and CDR2 is SVGAGI in the germline V gene (reference sequence). The V segment lost 0 bases and the J segment 2 bases; nucleotides outside the gene matches: 1. CDR3 DNA sequence: TGTGCCAGCAGTTACTCAGGGACTAGCGGGACCTACGAGCAGTACTTC. It yields the protein CASSYSGTSGTYEQYF.

This chain joins TRBV7-3 and TRBJ2-3; the match to TRBD2 covers 7 bases. J was trimmed by 5 bases and V by 1 base; bases with no gene match: 12. The length of the CDR3 is 17 residues. Germline loops: CDR1 SGHTA, CDR2 FQGTGA. In nucleotides, the CDR3 is TGTGCCAGCAGCTTAAGGCTTTTGGGGGAGGGCCGAGATACGCAGTATTTT. It is translated as CASSLRLLGEGRDTQYF.

This CDR3 reads CASSSGTDYYGYTF. The CDR3, as DNA: TGTGCCAGCAGCTCCGGGACCGATTACTATGGCTACACCTTC. This rearrangement joins TRBV5-4 to TRBJ1-2; TRBD1 might be the D (5 bases). CDR1 SGHNT and CDR2 YYREEE come from the germline V gene (reference sequence). The V end was cut by 3 bases, the J end by 3 bases, with 12 bases between. The CDR3 loop spans 14 amino acids. Using reference TRBV5-4 and TRBJ1-2 for the parts outside the CDR3, the full variable domain is ETGVTQSPTHLIKTRGQQVTLRCSSQSGHNTVSWYQQALGQGPQFIFQYYREEENGRGNFPPRFSGLQFPNYSSELNVNALELDDSALYLCASSSGTDYYGYTFGSGTRLTVV.

The rearrangement uses TRBV28 and TRBJ2-7; no clear D. V dropped 5 bases and J dropped 3 bases, with 17 bases sitting between them. The CDR3 loop spans 15 amino acids. Germline values: CDR1 MDHEN, CDR2 SYDVKM. CDR3: CASSAAPGQVYEQYF. CDR3 coding DNA: TGTGCCAGCAGTGCCGCACCGGGCCAGGTCTACGAGCAGTACTTC.

Comments on this clone: The same CDR3 arises from other DNA sequences in this sample as well. The gene calls are TRBV15 and TRBJ2-7; D gene ambiguous. The length of the CDR3 is 13 residues. V lost 0 bases and J lost 3, with 6 bases in between. CDR1 LNHNV and CDR2 YYDKDF come from the germline V gene (reference sequence). As DNA, the CDR3 is TGTGCCACCAGCAGAGACAGAATCTACGAGCAGTACTTC. This gives the protein CATSRDRIYEQYF.